These T cell receptor beta chains were read from a single sample in a study of CD8 T cells in Susac syndrome. Via MiXCR, TCRdb re-called the immunoSEQ multiplex PCR reads, giving one row per CDR3 protein. Of about 120,000 distinct CDR3 sequences in the sample, roughly 95% were seen once. Sequencing used CD4+ T cells from PBMCs. These receptors all stem from a human donor with Susac syndrome. CDR3s include the opening cysteine and the closing phenylalanine or tryptophan. The order of the fields is CDR3 protein, CDR3 DNA, CDR3 length, V gene, D gene, clone size, J gene. A D gene is named only where the DNA matches it firmly. Clone size appears in some rows only: once, few, many, or a class for an expanded clone.

cdr3_aa: CASSSPRDEQFF
cdr3_nt: TGTGCCAGCAGCTCCCCTAGGGATGAGCAGTTCTTC
cdr3_length: 12
v_call: TRBV7-9
d_call: NA
clone_size: NA
j_call: TRBJ2-1

cdr3_aa: CASSIKGAGNQPQHF
cdr3_nt: TGTGCCAGTAGTATAAAGGGGGCGGGCAATCAGCCCCAGCATTTT
cdr3_length: 15
v_call: TRBV19
d_call: TRBD1
clone_size: NA
j_call: TRBJ1-5

cdr3_aa: CSVEVFRGGPYEQYF
cdr3_nt: TGCAGCGTTGAAGTTTTCAGGGGAGGGCCCTACGAGCAGTACTTC
cdr3_length: 15
v_call: TRBV29-1
d_call: NA
clone_size: NA
j_call: TRBJ2-7

cdr3_aa: CAWSRLRDLNTEAFF
cdr3_nt: TGTGCCTGGAGTCGACTCAGGGACCTCAACACTGAAGCTTTCTTT
cdr3_length: 15
v_call: TRBV30
d_call: NA
clone_size: NA
j_call: TRBJ1-1

cdr3_aa: CATSILGELETQYF
cdr3_nt: TGTGCCACCAGCATCCTCGGGGAGCTGGAGACCCAGTACTTC
cdr3_length: 14
v_call: TRBV15
d_call: NA
clone_size: NA
j_call: TRBJ2-5

cdr3_aa: CASSSSEPYEQYF
cdr3_nt: TGTGCCAGCAGTTCTTCAGAGCCTTACGAGCAGTACTTC
cdr3_length: 13
v_call: TRBV28
d_call: NA
clone_size: NA
j_call: TRBJ2-7

cdr3_aa: CSVGLGRGYEQYF
cdr3_nt: TGCAGCGTCGGACTGGGGAGAGGCTACGAGCAGTACTTC
cdr3_length: 13
v_call: TRBV29-1
d_call: NA
clone_size: NA
j_call: TRBJ2-7

cdr3_aa: CASSSGTGARAQYF
cdr3_nt: TGCGCCAGCAGTTCCGGGACAGGGGCGAGGGCCCAGTACTTC
cdr3_length: 14
v_call: TRBV5-1
d_call: TRBD1
clone_size: NA
j_call: TRBJ2-5

cdr3_aa: CASSPTGYTEAFF
cdr3_nt: TGTGCCAGCAGCCCAACAGGGTACACTGAAGCTTTCTTT
cdr3_length: 13
v_call: TRBV11-2
d_call: NA
clone_size: once
j_call: TRBJ1-1

cdr3_aa: CSVVKGGATEAFF
cdr3_nt: TGCAGCGTTGTAAAGGGAGGGGCGACTGAAGCTTTCTTT
cdr3_length: 13
v_call: TRBV29-1
d_call: NA
clone_size: NA
j_call: TRBJ1-1

cdr3_aa: CASSPPGGSYEQYF
cdr3_nt: TGTGCCAGCTCACCACCGGGCGGTTCCTACGAGCAGTACTTC
cdr3_length: 14
v_call: TRBV18
d_call: NA
clone_size: NA
j_call: TRBJ2-7

cdr3_aa: CATLPAAGAYNEQFF
cdr3_nt: TGTGCCACCCTCCCAGCAGCGGGAGCCTACAATGAGCAGTTCTTC
cdr3_length: 15
v_call: TRBV15
d_call: TRBD2
clone_size: once
j_call: TRBJ2-1

cdr3_aa: CASSQGRSSSYEQYF
cdr3_nt: TGTGCCAGCAGCCAGGGGAGGTCGAGCTCCTACGAGCAGTACTTC
cdr3_length: 15
v_call: TRBV3-1
d_call: NA
clone_size: once
j_call: TRBJ2-7

cdr3_aa: CSVEAIGGGRKLFF
cdr3_nt: TGCAGCGTTGAAGCCATCGGGGGGGGGAGAAAACTGTTTTTT
cdr3_length: 14
v_call: TRBV29-1
d_call: NA
clone_size: NA
j_call: TRBJ1-4

cdr3_aa: CSAHYPSGRGDTGELFF
cdr3_nt: TGCAGTGCCCATTACCCTAGCGGGAGAGGCGACACCGGGGAGCTGTTTTTT
cdr3_length: 17
v_call: TRBV20-1
d_call: TRBD2
clone_size: NA
j_call: TRBJ2-2

cdr3_aa: CASSPSMVSYGYTF
cdr3_nt: TGTGCCAGCAGCCCTTCGATGGTGTCCTATGGCTACACCTTC
cdr3_length: 14
v_call: TRBV9
d_call: NA
clone_size: NA
j_call: TRBJ1-2

cdr3_aa: CASSSKTANTGELFF
cdr3_nt: TGTGCCAGCAGCTCTAAGACAGCCAACACCGGGGAGCTGTTTTTT
cdr3_length: 15
v_call: TRBV5-4
d_call: NA
clone_size: NA
j_call: TRBJ2-2

cdr3_aa: CASSGPPERSNQPQHF
cdr3_nt: TGTGCCAGCAGCGGTCCACCCGAGAGAAGCAATCAGCCCCAGCATTTT
cdr3_length: 16
v_call: TRBV21-1
d_call: NA
clone_size: NA
j_call: TRBJ1-5

cdr3_aa: CASSRLAPSTDTQYF
cdr3_nt: TGTGCCAGCAGTAGACTAGCACCTAGCACAGATACGCAGTATTTT
cdr3_length: 15
v_call: TRBV7-9
d_call: TRBD2
clone_size: NA
j_call: TRBJ2-3

cdr3_aa: CASLKVNNEQFF
cdr3_nt: TGTGCCAGCCTAAAGGTAAACAATGAGCAGTTCTTC
cdr3_length: 12
v_call: TRBV28
d_call: NA
clone_size: NA
j_call: TRBJ2-1

cdr3_aa: CASSYDGPAETQYF
cdr3_nt: TGTGCCAGCAGCTATGACGGACCTGCAGAGACCCAGTACTTC
cdr3_length: 14
v_call: TRBV7-2
d_call: NA
clone_size: NA
j_call: TRBJ2-5

cdr3_aa: CASSFRPGQGRHTF
cdr3_nt: TGTGCCAGCAGTTTCCGACCGGGACAGGGGAGACACACCTTC
cdr3_length: 14
v_call: TRBV12-3/TRBV12-4
d_call: TRBD1
clone_size: NA
j_call: TRBJ1-2

cdr3_aa: CSVRGLAEYQETQYF
cdr3_nt: TGCAGCGTTCGAGGGTTAGCGGAATACCAAGAGACCCAGTACTTC
cdr3_length: 15
v_call: TRBV29-1
d_call: NA
clone_size: once
j_call: TRBJ2-5

cdr3_aa: CASSRLEETQYF
cdr3_nt: TGTGCCAGCAGCCGACTCGAAGAGACCCAGTACTTC
cdr3_length: 12
v_call: TRBV3-1
d_call: NA
clone_size: NA
j_call: TRBJ2-5

cdr3_aa: CASSRDSASSYTF
cdr3_nt: TGTGCCAGCAGCCGCGACAGTGCCTCGAGCTACACCTTC
cdr3_length: 13
v_call: TRBV7-3
d_call: NA
clone_size: NA
j_call: TRBJ1-2

cdr3_aa: CASSSWGTGGEQFF
cdr3_nt: TGTGCCAGCAGTTCTTGGGGGACCGGGGGTGAGCAGTTCTTC
cdr3_length: 14
v_call: TRBV12-3/TRBV12-4
d_call: NA
clone_size: NA
j_call: TRBJ2-1

cdr3_aa: CASSQVTIRETQYF
cdr3_nt: TGTGCCAGCAGCCAAGTAACCATCCGAGAGACCCAGTACTTC
cdr3_length: 14
v_call: TRBV3-1
d_call: NA
clone_size: NA
j_call: TRBJ2-5

cdr3_aa: CSARAQNQPQHF
cdr3_nt: TGCAGTGCTAGGGCCCAGAATCAGCCCCAGCATTTT
cdr3_length: 12
v_call: TRBV20-1
d_call: NA
clone_size: NA
j_call: TRBJ1-5

cdr3_aa: CAWSRNRGYSGANVLTF
cdr3_nt: TGTGCCTGGAGTCGTAACAGGGGGTACTCTGGGGCCAACGTCCTGACTTTC
cdr3_length: 17
v_call: TRBV30
d_call: TRBD1
clone_size: NA
j_call: TRBJ2-6

cdr3_aa: CASSPGPGPYEQYF
cdr3_nt: TGTGCCAGCAGCCCTGGACCCGGGCCCTACGAGCAGTACTTC
cdr3_length: 14
v_call: TRBV3-1
d_call: NA
clone_size: NA
j_call: TRBJ2-7

cdr3_aa: CASSQDRIGTGPYNEQFF
cdr3_nt: TGCGCCAGCAGCCAGGACCGGATCGGGACGGGACCCTACAATGAGCAGTTCTTC
cdr3_length: 18
v_call: TRBV4-3
d_call: NA
clone_size: NA
j_call: TRBJ2-1

cdr3_aa: CASSSNGYTDTQYF
cdr3_nt: TGTGCCAGCAGCTCAAATGGCTACACAGATACGCAGTATTTT
cdr3_length: 14
v_call: TRBV7-2
d_call: NA
clone_size: NA
j_call: TRBJ2-3

cdr3_aa: CSARERDRVYEQYF
cdr3_nt: TGCAGTGCTAGAGAAAGGGACAGAGTTTACGAGCAGTACTTC
cdr3_length: 14
v_call: TRBV20-1
d_call: TRBD1
clone_size: NA
j_call: TRBJ2-7

cdr3_aa: CAWNSGTSGIYEQYF
cdr3_nt: TGTGCCTGGAACTCCGGGACTAGCGGTATCTACGAGCAGTACTTC
cdr3_length: 15
v_call: TRBV30
d_call: TRBD2
clone_size: NA
j_call: TRBJ2-7

cdr3_aa: CASSLFQGGTGELFF
cdr3_nt: TGCGCCAGCAGCTTGTTTCAGGGAGGCACCGGGGAGCTGTTTTTT
cdr3_length: 15
v_call: TRBV5-1
d_call: NA
clone_size: NA
j_call: TRBJ2-2

cdr3_aa: CATSDNRTPSEQYF
cdr3_nt: TGTGCCACCAGTGATAACCGAACACCCAGCGAGCAGTACTTC
cdr3_length: 14
v_call: TRBV24-1
d_call: NA
clone_size: NA
j_call: TRBJ2-7

cdr3_aa: CASNDPNQPQHF
cdr3_nt: TGTGCCAGTAACGATCCGAATCAGCCCCAGCATTTT
cdr3_length: 12
v_call: TRBV19
d_call: NA
clone_size: NA
j_call: TRBJ1-5

cdr3_aa: CASSPDPGPGGYTF
cdr3_nt: TGTGCCAGCTCACCAGACCCCGGGCCTGGTGGCTACACCTTC
cdr3_length: 14
v_call: TRBV18
d_call: NA
clone_size: NA
j_call: TRBJ1-2

cdr3_aa: CASSQQGNQPQHF
cdr3_nt: TGCGCCAGCAGCCAACAGGGGAATCAGCCCCAGCATTTT
cdr3_length: 13
v_call: TRBV4-1
d_call: NA
clone_size: NA
j_call: TRBJ1-5

cdr3_aa: CASSIRQGPNEQFF
cdr3_nt: TGTGCCAGCAGTATCCGACAGGGGCCGAATGAGCAGTTCTTC
cdr3_length: 14
v_call: TRBV12-3/TRBV12-4
d_call: TRBD1
clone_size: once
j_call: TRBJ2-1

cdr3_aa: CASSLSAKNIQYF
cdr3_nt: TGTGCCAGCAGCTTGTCGGCCAAAAACATTCAGTACTTC
cdr3_length: 13
v_call: TRBV7-9
d_call: NA
clone_size: NA
j_call: TRBJ2-4

cdr3_aa: CASSSPQETQYF
cdr3_nt: TGTGCCAGCAGCTCCCCGCAAGAGACCCAGTACTTC
cdr3_length: 12
v_call: TRBV5-1
d_call: NA
clone_size: NA
j_call: TRBJ2-5

cdr3_aa: CAWSRGPSEQYF
cdr3_nt: TGTGCCTGGAGTAGGGGACCTAGCGAGCAGTACTTC
cdr3_length: 12
v_call: TRBV30
d_call: NA
clone_size: NA
j_call: TRBJ2-7

cdr3_aa: CASSIPRSVYGYTF
cdr3_nt: TGTGCCAGTAGTATCCCCCGCAGTGTTTACGGCTACACCTTC
cdr3_length: 14
v_call: TRBV19
d_call: NA
clone_size: once
j_call: TRBJ1-2

cdr3_aa: CASRPTATNEKLFF
cdr3_nt: TGTGCCAGCAGACCTACAGCAACTAATGAAAAACTGTTTTTT
cdr3_length: 14
v_call: TRBV28
d_call: NA
clone_size: NA
j_call: TRBJ1-4

cdr3_aa: CSARLPRTYEQYF
cdr3_nt: TGCAGTGCTAGACTGCCTAGAACCTACGAGCAGTACTTC
cdr3_length: 13
v_call: TRBV20-1
d_call: NA
clone_size: NA
j_call: TRBJ2-7

cdr3_aa: CASGAGWQPQHF
cdr3_nt: TGTGCCAGCGGAGCTGGGTGGCAGCCCCAGCATTTT
cdr3_length: 12
v_call: TRBV28
d_call: NA
clone_size: NA
j_call: TRBJ1-5

cdr3_aa: CSASSAGTVFTDTQYF
cdr3_nt: TGCAGTGCTAGTTCCGCCGGGACAGTTTTCACAGATACGCAGTATTTT
cdr3_length: 16
v_call: TRBV20-1
d_call: TRBD1
clone_size: NA
j_call: TRBJ2-3

cdr3_aa: CASSLGREGYNEQFF
cdr3_nt: TGTGCCAGCAGCTTAGGGCGGGAGGGTTACAATGAGCAGTTCTTC
cdr3_length: 15
v_call: TRBV11-2
d_call: TRBD2
clone_size: NA
j_call: TRBJ2-1

cdr3_aa: CASSPRGRRLSGYTF
cdr3_nt: TGTGCCAGCAGCCCAAGGGGCAGGAGGTTAAGTGGCTACACCTTC
cdr3_length: 15
v_call: TRBV7-8
d_call: NA
clone_size: NA
j_call: TRBJ1-2

cdr3_aa: CAWRTAFLPGYTF
cdr3_nt: TGTGCCTGGAGAACAGCCTTCCTCCCCGGCTACACCTTC
cdr3_length: 13
v_call: TRBV30
d_call: NA
clone_size: NA
j_call: TRBJ1-2

cdr3_aa: CASSVLSSGKSTDTQYF
cdr3_nt: TGTGCCAGCAGCGTACTATCTAGCGGGAAGAGCACAGATACGCAGTATTTT
cdr3_length: 17
v_call: TRBV9
d_call: TRBD2
clone_size: NA
j_call: TRBJ2-3

cdr3_aa: CAISRLAGTNEQFF
cdr3_nt: TGTGCCATCAGTAGGCTAGCGGGGACCAATGAGCAGTTCTTC
cdr3_length: 14
v_call: TRBV10-3
d_call: TRBD2
clone_size: NA
j_call: TRBJ2-1

cdr3_aa: CASSIRQGNTEAFF
cdr3_nt: TGTGCCAGTAGTATAAGACAGGGCAACACTGAAGCTTTCTTT
cdr3_length: 14
v_call: TRBV19
d_call: TRBD1
clone_size: NA
j_call: TRBJ1-1